Below, 12 T cell receptor beta chains from the same sample are listed, as sequenced in a study of OX40 agonist ivuxolimab in advanced cancers. The assay was immunoSEQ multiplex PCR, and TCRdb's table has in-frame clones only and misses some. The table shows about 17,000 clones, with 85% to 90% occurring only once. Sequencing was performed on CD4+ or CD8+ T cells sorted from blood, taken in a trial of the OX40 agonist ivuxolimab. These receptors all come from an adult with an advanced solid tumor such as melanoma, head and neck, liver or kidney cancer.

This clone appeared once. The chain couples TRBV5-6 to TRBJ2-3; possible D gene TRBD2, 7 bases. Germline V gene sequence: CDR1 SGHDT, CDR2 YYEEEE. V was trimmed by 0 bases and J by 1 base, leaving 12 bases between them. This CDR3 spans 16 amino acids. CDR3 amino acids: CASSLGSGGRTDTQYF. The CDR3 bases are TGTGCCAGCAGCTTGGGTTCGGGGGGCCGCACAGATACGCAGTATTTT.

The V call is TRBV27, the J call TRBJ2-1; D perhaps matches TRBD2 (6 bases). CDR1 is MNHEY, CDR2 SMNVEV, per germline (reference sequence). The V and J ends lost 6 bases and 10 bases respectively, with 16 bases between them. This CDR3 comprises 13 residues. This CDR3 reads CASSPGLPSEQFF. In nucleotides, the CDR3 is TGTGCCAGCAGCCCGGGACTCCCTTCCGAGCAGTTCTTC.

This chain links TRBV27 with TRBJ2-2; D is tentatively TRBD1 or TRBD2 (5 bases each). The germline V gene has CDR1 MNHEY and CDR2 SMNVEV (reference sequence). The V gene lost 0 bases and the J gene lost 4 bases, with 9 bases spanning the gap. This CDR3 is 15 amino acids long. CDR3 sequence reads: CASSLSAGSTGELFF. DNA of the CDR3: TGTGCCAGCAGTTTATCGGCAGGGAGCACCGGGGAGCTGTTTTTT.

The rearrangement links TRBV9 to TRBJ2-7; the D call may be TRBD1 or TRBD2 (5 bases each). CDR1 SGDLS and CDR2 YYNGEE come from the germline V gene. There are 14 residues in the CDR3. The V gene lost 4 bases and the J gene lost 3 bases, with 14 bases spanning the gap. The DNA of the CDR3 is TGTGCCAGCAGCCGGGGACGCGAGCACTACGAGCAGTACTTC. It translates to CASSRGREHYEQYF.

The rearrangement links TRBV7-9 to TRBJ2-1; D possibly corresponds to TRBD2 (5 bases). With 1 base removed from V and 5 bases from J, the gap between germline ends came to 12 bases. CDR3 size: 15 residues. The germline CDR1 and CDR2 sequences are SEHNR and FQNEAQ (reference sequence). CDR3 bases: TGTGCCAGCAGCTTAGGTGGGAGTTCCAACAATGAGCAGTTCTTC. This sequence encodes CASSLGGSSNNEQFF.

The rearrangement links TRBV4-2 to TRBJ2-2, with no clear D. V was cut by 0 bases and J by 9 bases, with 14 bases left in between. Germline lookup yields CDR1 LGHNA and CDR2 YNFKEQ. The CDR3 length is 15 residues. This chain's CDR3 is CASSQDWSQARELFF. The CDR3 DNA reads TGTGCCAGCAGCCAAGATTGGTCCCAGGCCCGGGAGCTGTTTTTT.

This sequence joins TRBV11-3 and TRBJ1-3, with D uncertain. The germline gives CDR1 SGHNT, CDR2 YENEEA. The V and J ends lost 7 bases and 7 bases respectively, with 14 bases between them. This CDR3 contains 13 residues. The CDR3 here is CASNPMDGNTIYF. The CDR3 DNA reads TGTGCCAGCAACCCCATGGACGGGAACACCATATATTTT.

J is TRBJ2-2 and V is TRBV7-7, with 11 bases matching TRBD1. The CDR3 length is 13 residues. Per the germline V gene, CDR1 is SSHAT and CDR2 is FNYEAQ (reference sequence). The chain's CDR3 is CAYRTGGSGELFF. CDR3 nucleotides: TGTGCTTATCGGACAGGGGGCTCCGGGGAGCTGTTTTTT.

This clone was detected only once. Other DNA sequences within the sample encode an identical CDR3. The genes are TRBV9 and TRBJ2-1; D is ambiguous. The CDR3 totals 16 residues. Looked up from germline, CDR1 is SGDLS and CDR2 is YYNGEE. The V end lost 1 base, the J end lost 0 bases, and 11 bases lay between the germline ends. DNA for the CDR3: TGTGCCAGCAGCGTATCGGCTAGGAGCTCCTACAATGAGCAGTTCTTC. It is translated as CASSVSARSSYNEQFF.

V gene TRBV11-2 combines with J gene TRBJ2-1; D is undetermined. Trimming shortened V by 4 bases and J by 5 bases, and 15 bases separated the two germline ends. This CDR3 has 15 residues. Germline V gives CDR1 SGHAT, CDR2 FQNNGV. CDR3 sequence (DNA): TGTGCCAGCAGCTCCCAAAATTCCTTACACAATGAGCAGTTCTTC. Translation: CASSSQNSLHNEQFF.

The chain carries TRBV5-1 and TRBJ2-5; 11 positions agree with TRBD1. CDR1 SGHRS and CDR2 YFSETQ come from the germline V gene. CDR3 length: 17 residues. V shed 2 bases and J 5 bases; nucleotides not matched to a gene: 11. The CDR3 DNA follows: TGCGCCAGCAGCTTAACCCCGGGACAGGGGGGTTTGGAGACCCAGTACTTC. It translates to CASSLTPGQGGLETQYF.

The CDR3 region is CASSLGGGTYEQYF. The CDR3, as DNA: TGTGCCAGCAGCTTAGGCGGGGGTACCTACGAGCAGTACTTC. V gene TRBV11-2 combines with J gene TRBJ2-7; 7 bases map to TRBD2. The junction had 2 bases not matched to a gene; V was cut back by 1 base and J by 2 bases. Per the germline V gene, CDR1 is SGHAT and CDR2 is FQNNGV. This CDR3 contains 14 residues.